The 14 T cell receptor beta chains given below trace back to one sample, sequenced in a study of shared clonotypes between healthy human individuals. TCRdb's copy holds only in-frame clones and misses some; the assay was immunoSEQ multiplex PCR. The sample consists of approximately 500,000 clones, about 80% of them appearing once. Source material: PBMCs. These receptors were collected from a woman aged 40 to 50 in good health. Some clones in this sample may be carry-over from other donors' samples.

J is TRBJ2-3 and V is TRBV7-6; D is possibly TRBD1 or TRBD2 (5 bases each). V was cut by 1 base and J by 5 bases, with 7 bases left in between. The germline CDR1 and CDR2 sequences are SGHVS and FNYEAQ. CDR3 length equals 13 residues. CDR3 residues: CASSLVGGDTQYF. The CDR3 bases are TGTGCCAGCAGCTTAGTTGGGGGAGATACGCAGTATTTT.

The chain uses TRBV2 and TRBJ2-7; the D gene is possibly TRBD2 (6 bases). Germline CDR1 and CDR2: SNHLY and FYNNEI. Trimming cost V 0 bases and J 7 bases, with 16 bases left between them. CDR3 length: 15 amino acids. The CDR3 DNA is TGTGCCAGCAGTGAAGCGCGGGGAACTACGGGGGAGCAGTACTTC. It specifies CASSEARGTTGEQYF.

Note on this clone: The sample contains more than one DNA sequence encoding this CDR3. The CDR3 loop reads CASSPPRGGLETQYF. In nucleotides, the CDR3 is TGTGCCAGCAGCCCGCCCAGGGGAGGATTGGAGACCCAGTACTTC. The rearrangement uses TRBV28 and TRBJ2-5, with D tentatively TRBD1 or TRBD2 (6 bases each). V was pared by 6 bases and J by 5 bases, with 19 bases between. The CDR3 sequence is 15 residues long. Germline CDR1 is MDHEN and CDR2 is SYDVKM.

The rearrangement uses TRBV1 and TRBJ2-7; the table calls TRBD2, which could not be checked here. TRBV1 is a pseudogene. CDR3 size: 14 residues. This CDR3 is CTSSQEAGAVEQYF. DNA for the CDR3: TGCACCAGCAGCCAAGAAGCGGGAGCTGTCGAGCAGTACTTC.

This chain joins TRBV5-4 and TRBJ2-5; 8 bases match TRBD1. The length of the CDR3 is 14 residues. Looked up from germline, CDR1 is SGHNT and CDR2 is YYREEE (reference sequence). Losses at the gene ends were 4 bases for V and 5 bases for J; bases not matched to a gene: 7. The CDR3 reads CASSLGQGWETQYF. The CDR3 nucleotides read TGTGCCAGCAGCCTCGGACAGGGATGGGAGACCCAGTACTTC. The variable domain in full, completed from reference TRBV5-4 and TRBJ2-5, reads ETGVTQSPTHLIKTRGQQVTLRCSSQSGHNTVSWYQQALGQGPQFIFQYYREEENGRGNFPPRFSGLQFPNYSSELNVNALELDDSALYLCASSLGQGWETQYFGPGTRLLVL.

This clone was seen only once. CDR3 in amino acids: CASSIREGSYNEQFF. The CDR3 nucleotides are TGTGCCAGTAGTATCAGGGAGGGATCCTACAATGAGCAGTTCTTC. The chain couples TRBV19 to TRBJ2-1, with TRBD2 matching 7 bases. V dropped 3 bases and J dropped 1; count of bases not matched to a gene: 3. Germline CDR1 and CDR2: LNHDA and SQIVND (reference sequence). This CDR3 contains 15 residues.

Of note for this clone: Additional DNA sequences in this sample encode the identical CDR3. The chain recombines TRBV30 with TRBJ2-5; 8 positions match TRBD1. CDR3 length equals 13 residues. The junction had 2 bases not matched to a gene; V was cut back by 0 bases and J by 5 bases. The germline V gene has CDR1 GTSNPN and CDR2 SVGIG (reference sequence). CDR3 loop: CAWSVYRGETQYF. CDR3 in DNA: TGTGCCTGGAGTGTATACAGGGGGGAGACCCAGTACTTC.

This clone showed up just once. The CDR3 spells CASSATSTNEQFF. The CDR3 DNA is TGTGCCAGCAGTGCCACTAGCACCAATGAGCAGTTCTTC. The V and J genes are TRBV7-8 and TRBJ2-1, with D possibly TRBD2 on 6 matching bases. V was cut by 6 bases and J by 6 bases, with 12 bases left in between. The CDR3 sequence is 13 residues long. Germline CDR1 SGHVS, CDR2 FQNEAQ.

Details on this clone: The sample contains more than one DNA sequence encoding this CDR3. The chain carries TRBV7-2 and TRBJ2-5, with D perhaps assigned TRBD1 or TRBD2 (5 bases each). From germline, CDR1 is SGHTA and CDR2 FQGNSA. The CDR3 is made up of 14 amino acids. Trimming cost V 1 base and J 5 bases, with 11 bases left between them. CDR3 bases: TGTGCCAGCAGCTTAGACCGGGGACGGGAGACCCAGTACTTC. Translated: CASSLDRGRETQYF. The variable domain in full, completed from reference TRBV7-2 and TRBJ2-5, reads GAGVSQSPSNKVTEKGKDVELRCDPISGHTALYWYRQSLGQGLEFLIYFQGNSAPDKSGLPSDRFSAERTGGSVSTLTIQRTQQEDSAVYLCASSLDRGRETQYFGPGTRLLVL.

V usage is TRBV10-2 and J usage is TRBJ2-3, with D uncertain. CDR1 and CDR2 from the germline V gene are WSHSY and SAAADI. Trimming took off 3 bases at V and 3 bases at J, with 4 bases between the two ends. The CDR3 is 12 residues long. Here the CDR3 DNA reads TGCGCCAGCAGTGATGGAACAGATACGCAGTATTTT. Translated: CASSDGTDTQYF.

V usage is TRBV6-1 and J usage is TRBJ2-1; D not resolved. In germline, CDR1 is MNHNS, CDR2 SASEGT. This CDR3 is 13 amino acids long. V lost 2 bases and J 4 bases, leaving 6 bases between the germline ends. The CDR3 reads CASSENDYNEQFF. The DNA for the CDR3 is TGTGCCAGCAGTGAAAACGATTACAATGAGCAGTTCTTC.

This clone was seen a few times. The chain couples TRBV11-3 to TRBJ2-1; D call uncertain. There are 12 residues in the CDR3. With 5 bases removed from V and 7 bases from J, the gap between germline ends came to 9 bases. The germline CDR1 and CDR2 sequences are SGHNT and YENEEA. The CDR3: CASSRMYNEQFF. In DNA form, the CDR3 reads TGTGCCAGCAGCCGGATGTATAATGAGCAGTTCTTC.

The chain uses TRBV19 and TRBJ2-5, with 7 bases lining up with TRBD2. CDR1 LNHDA and CDR2 SQIVND come from the germline V gene (reference sequence). V was pared by 3 bases and J by 5 bases, with 6 bases of the junction left unmatched. The CDR3 contains 14 residues. The CDR3 reads CASSISGGRETQYF. CDR3 bases: TGTGCCAGTAGTATCTCGGGAGGCCGGGAGACCCAGTACTTC.

V gene TRBV15 combines with J gene TRBJ2-2, with TRBD1 matching 10 bases. Germline loops: CDR1 LNHNV, CDR2 YYDKDF (reference sequence). This CDR3 contains 15 residues. The V gene end was trimmed by 2 bases and the J gene end by 5 bases; junction bases not matched to a gene: 2. CDR3 protein: CATSRPGQGTGELFF. For the CDR3, the DNA is TGTGCCACCAGCAGACCGGGACAGGGGACCGGGGAGCTGTTTTTT.